This TCR beta chain came from a study of cytomegalovirus exposure and HLA in healthy donors. This CDR3 has 13 residues. Germline CDR1 and CDR2: SGHNT and YYREEE (reference sequence). The V end was cut by 6 bases, the J end by 0 bases, with 10 bases between. PCR was performed using 60 Vbeta and 13 Jbeta primers. Sequencing was performed with immunoSEQ multiplex PCR; in TCRdb, only in-frame clones are kept and a portion is missing. The table shows 90,000 to 110,000 clones, with 80% to 85% occurring only once. This clonotype was sampled from a woman in her 30s in good health and CMV-seronegative. Sequenced sample: PBMCs. The rearrangement uses TRBV5-4 and TRBJ2-7; no clear D gene. CDR3 DNA: TGTGCCAGCATGAGTGATAGCTCCTACGAGCAGTACTTC. Translated: CASMSDSSYEQYF.